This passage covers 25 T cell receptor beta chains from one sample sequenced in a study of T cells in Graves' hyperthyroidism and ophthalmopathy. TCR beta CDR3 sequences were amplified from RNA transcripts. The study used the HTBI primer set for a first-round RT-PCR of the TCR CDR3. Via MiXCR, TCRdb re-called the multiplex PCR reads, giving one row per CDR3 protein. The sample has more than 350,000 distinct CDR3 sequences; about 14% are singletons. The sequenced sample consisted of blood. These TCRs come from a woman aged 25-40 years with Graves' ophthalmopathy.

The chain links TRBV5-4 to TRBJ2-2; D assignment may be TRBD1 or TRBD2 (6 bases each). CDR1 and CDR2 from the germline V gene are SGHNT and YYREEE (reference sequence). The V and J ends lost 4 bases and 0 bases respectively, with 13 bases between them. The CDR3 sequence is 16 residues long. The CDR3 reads CASSRLGGSNTGELFF. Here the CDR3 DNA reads TGTGCCAGCAGCCGTTTGGGGGGCTCGAACACCGGGGAGCTGTTTTTT.

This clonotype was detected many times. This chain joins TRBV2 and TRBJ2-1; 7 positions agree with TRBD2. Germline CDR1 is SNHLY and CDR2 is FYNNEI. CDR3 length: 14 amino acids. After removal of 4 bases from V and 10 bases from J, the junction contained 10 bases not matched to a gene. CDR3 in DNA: TGTGCCAGCAGTGGGCTAGCGGCCAGAGGGGAGCAGTTCTTC. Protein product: CASSGLAARGEQFF.

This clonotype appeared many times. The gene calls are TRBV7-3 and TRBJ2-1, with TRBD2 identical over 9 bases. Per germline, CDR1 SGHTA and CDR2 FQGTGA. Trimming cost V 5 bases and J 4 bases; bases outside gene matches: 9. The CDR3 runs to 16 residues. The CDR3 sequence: CASSQNAGGPYNEQFF. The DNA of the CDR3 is TGTGCCAGCAGCCAGAACGCGGGGGGGCCTTACAATGAGCAGTTCTTC.

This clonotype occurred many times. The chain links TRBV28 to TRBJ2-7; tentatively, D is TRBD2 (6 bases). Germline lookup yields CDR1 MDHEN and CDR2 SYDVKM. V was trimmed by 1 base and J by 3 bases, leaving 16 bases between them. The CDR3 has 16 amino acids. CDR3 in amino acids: CASSLSWAGPNYEQYF. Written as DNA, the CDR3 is TGTGCCAGCAGTTTATCGTGGGCGGGACCCAACTACGAGCAGTACTTC. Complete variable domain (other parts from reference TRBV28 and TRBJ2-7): DVKVTQSSRYLVKRTGEKVFLECVQDMDHENMFWYRQDPGLGLRLIYFSYDVKMKEKGDIPEGYSVSREKKERFSLILESASTNQTSMYLCASSLSWAGPNYEQYFGPGTRLTVT.

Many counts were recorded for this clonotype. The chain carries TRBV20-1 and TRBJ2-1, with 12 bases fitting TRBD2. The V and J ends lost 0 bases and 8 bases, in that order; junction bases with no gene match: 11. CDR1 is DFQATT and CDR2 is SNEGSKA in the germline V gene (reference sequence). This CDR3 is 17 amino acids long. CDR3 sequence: CSARDPSLAGGRYEQFF. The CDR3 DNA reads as TGCAGTGCTAGAGACCCCTCTCTAGCGGGGGGGAGGTATGAGCAGTTCTTC.

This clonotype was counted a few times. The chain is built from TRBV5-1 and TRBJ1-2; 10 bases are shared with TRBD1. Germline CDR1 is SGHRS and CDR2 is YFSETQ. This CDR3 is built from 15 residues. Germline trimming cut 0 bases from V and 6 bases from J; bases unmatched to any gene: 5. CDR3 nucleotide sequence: TGCGCCAGCAGCTTGGCCGGACAGGGGGGAGATGGCTACACCTTC. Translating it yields CASSLAGQGGDGYTF.

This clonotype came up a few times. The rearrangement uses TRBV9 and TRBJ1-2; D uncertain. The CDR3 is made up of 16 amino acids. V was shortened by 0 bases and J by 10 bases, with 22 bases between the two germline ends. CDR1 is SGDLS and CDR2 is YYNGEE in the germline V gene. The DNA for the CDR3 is TGTGCCAGCAGCGTAGACGTCCTTACACCTACTGAGTACTACACCTTC. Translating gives CASSVDVLTPTEYYTF. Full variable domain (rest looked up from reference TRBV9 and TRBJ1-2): DSGVTQTPKHLITATGQRVTLRCSPRSGDLSVYWYQQSLDQGLQFLIQYYNGEERAKGNILERFSAQQFPDLHSELNLSSLELGDSALYFCASSVDVLTPTEYYTFGSGTRLTVV.

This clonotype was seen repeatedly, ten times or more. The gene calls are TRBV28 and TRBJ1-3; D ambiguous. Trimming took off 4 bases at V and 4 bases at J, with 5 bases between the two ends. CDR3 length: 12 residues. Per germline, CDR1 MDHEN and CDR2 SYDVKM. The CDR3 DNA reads TGTGCCAGCAGTTGGGCCGGAAACACCATATATTTT. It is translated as CASSWAGNTIYF.

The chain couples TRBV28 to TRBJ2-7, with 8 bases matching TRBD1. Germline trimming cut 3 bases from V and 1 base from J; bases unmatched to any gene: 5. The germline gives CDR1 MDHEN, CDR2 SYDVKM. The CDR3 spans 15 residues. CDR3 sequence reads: CASSFGQGLSYEQYF. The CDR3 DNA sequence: TGTGCCAGCAGTTTCGGACAGGGCCTATCCTACGAGCAGTACTTC.

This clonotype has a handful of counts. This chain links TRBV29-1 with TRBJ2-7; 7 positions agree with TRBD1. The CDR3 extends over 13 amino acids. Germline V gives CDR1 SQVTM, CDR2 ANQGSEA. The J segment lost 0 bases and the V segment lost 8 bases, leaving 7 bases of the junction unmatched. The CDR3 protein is CSIPGTDSYEQYF. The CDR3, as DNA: TGCAGCATTCCCGGGACAGACTCCTACGAGCAGTACTTC.

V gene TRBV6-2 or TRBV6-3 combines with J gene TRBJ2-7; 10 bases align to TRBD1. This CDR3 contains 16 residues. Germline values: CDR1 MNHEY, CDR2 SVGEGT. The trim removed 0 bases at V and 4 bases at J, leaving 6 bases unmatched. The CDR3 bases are TGTGCCAGCAGTTACTCGAGGACGGACAGGGGGTACGAGCAGTACTTC. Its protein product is CASSYSRTDRGYEQYF.

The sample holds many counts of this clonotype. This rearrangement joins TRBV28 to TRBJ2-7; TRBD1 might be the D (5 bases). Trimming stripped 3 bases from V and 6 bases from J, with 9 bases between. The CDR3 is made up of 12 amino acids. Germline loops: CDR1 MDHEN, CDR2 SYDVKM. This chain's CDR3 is CASSFFRGEQYF. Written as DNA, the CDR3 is TGTGCCAGCAGTTTTTTTAGGGGCGAGCAGTACTTC.

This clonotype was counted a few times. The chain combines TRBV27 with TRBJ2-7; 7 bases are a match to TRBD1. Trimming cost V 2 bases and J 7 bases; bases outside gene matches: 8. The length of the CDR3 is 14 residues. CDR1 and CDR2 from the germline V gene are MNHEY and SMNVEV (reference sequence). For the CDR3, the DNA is TGTGCCAGCAGTTTAAGGGGACAGCTTGATGAGCAGTACTTC. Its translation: CASSLRGQLDEQYF.

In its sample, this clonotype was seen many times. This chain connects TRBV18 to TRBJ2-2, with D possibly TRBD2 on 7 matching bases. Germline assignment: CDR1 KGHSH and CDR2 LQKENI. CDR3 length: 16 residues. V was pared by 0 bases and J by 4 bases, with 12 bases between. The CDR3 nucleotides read TGTGCCAGCTCACCACCTGACCGGGGGGCCACCGGGGAGCTGTTTTTT. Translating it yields CASSPPDRGATGELFF.

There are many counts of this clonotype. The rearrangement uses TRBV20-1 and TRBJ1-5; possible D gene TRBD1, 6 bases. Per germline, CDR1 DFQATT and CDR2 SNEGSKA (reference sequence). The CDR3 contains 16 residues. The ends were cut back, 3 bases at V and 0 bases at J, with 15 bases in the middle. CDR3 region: CSASVRGLSSNQPQHF. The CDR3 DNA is TGCAGTGCTAGTGTCAGGGGACTGAGTAGCAATCAGCCCCAGCATTTT.

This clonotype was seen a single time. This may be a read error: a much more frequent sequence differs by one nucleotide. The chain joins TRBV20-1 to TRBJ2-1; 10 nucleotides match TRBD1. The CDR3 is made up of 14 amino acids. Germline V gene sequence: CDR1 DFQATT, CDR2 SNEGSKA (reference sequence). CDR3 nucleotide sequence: TGCAGTGCTGATCCGCCGACAGGGGGCAATGAGCAGTCCTTC. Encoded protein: CSADPPTGGNEQSF.

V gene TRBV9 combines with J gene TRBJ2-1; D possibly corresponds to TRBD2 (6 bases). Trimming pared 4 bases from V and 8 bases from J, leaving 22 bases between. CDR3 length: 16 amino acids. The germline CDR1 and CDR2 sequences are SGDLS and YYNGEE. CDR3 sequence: CASSPRLEEASHEQFF. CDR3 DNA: TGTGCCAGCAGCCCACGACTAGAGGAGGCTTCTCATGAGCAGTTCTTC.

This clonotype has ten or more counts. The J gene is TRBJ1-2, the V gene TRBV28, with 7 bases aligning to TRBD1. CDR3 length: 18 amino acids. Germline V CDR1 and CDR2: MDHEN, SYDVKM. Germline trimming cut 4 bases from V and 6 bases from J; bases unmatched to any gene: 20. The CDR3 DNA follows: TGTGCCAGCAGTTCCGATACAAGGACAGGTCGGAACACCCATGGCTACACCTTC. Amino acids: CASSSDTRTGRNTHGYTF.

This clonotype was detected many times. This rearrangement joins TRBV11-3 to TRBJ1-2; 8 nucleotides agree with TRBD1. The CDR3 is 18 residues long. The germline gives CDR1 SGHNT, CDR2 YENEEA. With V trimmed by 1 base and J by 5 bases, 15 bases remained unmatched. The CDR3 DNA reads TGTGCCAGCAGCTTAGTACTAAAAAAAGGACAGGGAAGGTATGGCTACACCTTC. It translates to CASSLVLKKGQGRYGYTF.

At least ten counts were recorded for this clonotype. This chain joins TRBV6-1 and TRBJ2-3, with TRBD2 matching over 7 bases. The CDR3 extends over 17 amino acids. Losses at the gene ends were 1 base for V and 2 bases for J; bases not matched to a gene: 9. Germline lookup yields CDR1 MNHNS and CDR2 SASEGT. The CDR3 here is CASSEEVAGLNTDTQYF. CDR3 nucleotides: TGTGCCAGCAGTGAAGAGGTAGCGGGCCTAAACACAGATACGCAGTATTTT.

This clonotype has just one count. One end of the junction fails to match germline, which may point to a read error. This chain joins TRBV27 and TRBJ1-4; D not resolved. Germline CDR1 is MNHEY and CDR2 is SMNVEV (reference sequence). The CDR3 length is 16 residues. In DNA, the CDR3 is TGTGCCAGCAGTTTATATCGCCCTACAACTAATGAAAAACTGCTTTTT. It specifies CASSLYRPTTNEKLLF.

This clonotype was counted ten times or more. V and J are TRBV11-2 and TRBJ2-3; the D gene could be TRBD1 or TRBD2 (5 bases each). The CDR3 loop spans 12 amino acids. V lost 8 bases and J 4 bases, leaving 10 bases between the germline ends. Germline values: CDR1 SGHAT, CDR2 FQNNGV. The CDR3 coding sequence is TGTGCCAGCGGGGGAGATGCAGATACGCAGTATTTT. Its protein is CASGGDADTQYF. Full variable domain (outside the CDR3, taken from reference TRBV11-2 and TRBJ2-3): EAGVAQSPRYKIIEKRQSVAFWCNPISGHATLYWYQQILGQGPKLLIQFQNNGVVDDSQLPKDRFSAERLKGVDSTLKIQPAKLEDSAVYLCASGGDADTQYFGPGTRLTVL.

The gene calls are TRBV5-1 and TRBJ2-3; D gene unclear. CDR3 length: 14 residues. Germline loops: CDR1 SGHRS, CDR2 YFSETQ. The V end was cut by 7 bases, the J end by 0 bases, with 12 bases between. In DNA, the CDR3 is TGCGCCAGCGCACTGGGGTCTAGCACAGATACGCAGTATTTT. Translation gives CASALGSSTDTQYF.

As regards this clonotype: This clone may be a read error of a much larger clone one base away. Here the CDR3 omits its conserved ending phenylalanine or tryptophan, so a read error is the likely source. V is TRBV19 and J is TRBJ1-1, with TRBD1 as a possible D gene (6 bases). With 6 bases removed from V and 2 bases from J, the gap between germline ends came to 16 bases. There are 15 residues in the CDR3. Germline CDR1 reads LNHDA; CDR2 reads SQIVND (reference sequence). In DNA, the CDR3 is TGTGCCAGTAGCGACCAAGGGGGGCTCAACACTGAAGCTTTCCTT. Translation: CASSDQGGLNTEAFL.

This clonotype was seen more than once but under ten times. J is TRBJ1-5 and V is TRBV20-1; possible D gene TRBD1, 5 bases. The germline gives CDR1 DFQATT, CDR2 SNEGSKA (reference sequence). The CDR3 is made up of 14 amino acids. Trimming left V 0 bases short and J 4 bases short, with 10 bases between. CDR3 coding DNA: TGCAGTGCTAGAGAGGGGGAGGGAAATCAGCCCCAGCATTTT. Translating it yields CSAREGEGNQPQHF.